The 17 T cell receptor beta chains listed next were all sequenced from one sample in a study of Ad26.COV2.S vaccination and SARS-CoV-2 variants. The method was immunoSEQ multiplex PCR; TCRdb's version includes in-frame clones alone and lacks a portion of them. The table lists some 450,000 clones, about 92% of them singletons. Treatment meaning: around 19 received Ad26.COV2.S at low or high dose, single or two shots; roughly 5 received placebo; per-sample allocation not given. On day 63 after the first injection, vaccine and placebo recipients gave samples. The source was peripheral blood, collected in a trial of Ad26.COV2.S vaccine versus placebo. These receptors originate from a person between 18 and 60 years old who received the Ad26.COV2.S COVID-19 vaccine or a placebo.

This clone appeared a few times. This chain joins TRBV19 and TRBJ1-5; D not certain. V lost 4 bases and J 3 bases, leaving 10 bases between the germline ends. Germline loops: CDR1 LNHDA, CDR2 SQIVND (reference sequence). The CDR3 spans 14 residues. The DNA of the CDR3 is TGTGCCAGTAGTACGCGACGGGACAATCAGCCCCAGCATTTT. Its translation: CASSTRRDNQPQHF.

The chain is built from TRBV10-3 and TRBJ2-7; 8 bases match TRBD1. The germline CDR1 and CDR2 sequences are ENHRY and SYGVKD. After removal of 0 bases from V and 2 bases from J, the junction contained 0 bases not matched to a gene. The CDR3 loop spans 14 amino acids. Written as DNA, the CDR3 is TGTGCCATCAGTGAGTCCAGGGGGCCCTACGAGCAGTACTTC. It translates to CAISESRGPYEQYF.

The J gene is TRBJ1-3, the V gene TRBV19, with D unclear. Trimming took 4 bases from V and 4 from J, leaving 11 bases between them. Germline V lookup: CDR1 LNHDA, CDR2 SQIVND (reference sequence). The CDR3 loop spans 14 amino acids. The CDR3 spells CASSTAGSGNTIYF. CDR3 nucleotides: TGTGCCAGTAGTACTGCCGGTTCCGGAAACACCATATATTTT.

The V gene is TRBV4-1, the J gene TRBJ2-7; D is ambiguous. This CDR3 has 14 amino acids. Germline CDR1 MGHRA, CDR2 YSYEKL. The V gene lost 6 bases and the J gene lost 0 bases, with 12 bases spanning the gap. The CDR3 loop is CASRRDTGSYEQYF. CDR3 nucleotide sequence: TGCGCCAGCAGAAGAGACACGGGCTCCTACGAGCAGTACTTC.

The chain has TRBV4-2 and TRBJ2-1, with 8 positions matching TRBD2. The CDR3 is 16 amino acids. With V trimmed by 2 bases and J by 3 bases, 6 bases remained unmatched. The V gene's germline CDR1 is LGHNA and CDR2 YNFKEQ. The DNA for the CDR3 is TGTGCCAGCAGCCAAACCGGGACTAGAGTCTACAATGAGCAGTTCTTC. Protein: CASSQTGTRVYNEQFF.

A single count supports this clone. The V and J genes are TRBV28 and TRBJ2-7; 7 positions agree with TRBD1. CDR1 MDHEN and CDR2 SYDVKM come from the germline V gene. V gave up 8 bases and J gave up 6 bases; unmatched junction bases: 13. This CDR3 is built from 14 residues. CDR3 DNA sequence: TGTGCCAGCTACCGGACAGGCCGTGAGGGCGAGCAGTACTTC. It yields the protein CASYRTGREGEQYF. Together with reference TRBV28 and TRBJ2-7, the CDR3 gives the full variable domain: DVKVTQSSRYLVKRTGEKVFLECVQDMDHENMFWYRQDPGLGLRLIYFSYDVKMKEKGDIPEGYSVSREKKERFSLILESASTNQTSMYLCASYRTGREGEQYFGPGTRLTVT.

J is TRBJ2-1 and V is TRBV2; unclear D gene. The germline CDR1 and CDR2 sequences are SNHLY and FYNNEI. The CDR3 has 12 residues. V was cut by 6 bases and J by 6 bases, with 9 bases left in between. CDR3 amino acids: CASSNAINEQFF. DNA of the CDR3: TGTGCCAGCAGCAACGCGATCAATGAGCAGTTCTTC.

CDR3: CASSSEGAGNEQFF. Here the CDR3 DNA reads TGTGCCAGCAGTTCGGAGGGGGCCGGGAATGAGCAGTTCTTC. V and J are TRBV6-4 and TRBJ2-1, with TRBD1 as a possible D gene (7 bases). V lost 5 bases and J 7 bases, leaving 15 bases between the germline ends. The CDR3 contains 14 residues. Germline V lookup: CDR1 MRHNA, CDR2 SNTAGT.

The chain links TRBV10-3 to TRBJ2-3; 7 positions agree with TRBD2. Per germline, CDR1 ENHRY and CDR2 SYGVKD. The CDR3 has 16 residues. The V gene end was trimmed by 4 bases and the J gene end by 0 bases; junction bases not matched to a gene: 7. CDR3 DNA: TGTGCCATCAGTGTCGCGGAGCGGGATAGCACAGATACGCAGTATTTT. Its translation is CAISVAERDSTDTQYF.

With respect to this clone: The identical CDR3 is also encoded by other nucleotide sequences in the sample. This sequence joins TRBV2 and TRBJ2-5, with a weak D call TRBD2 (5 bases). The CDR3 consists of 13 residues. V lost 4 bases and J lost 4, with 10 bases in between. The germline V gene has CDR1 SNHLY and CDR2 FYNNEI. Here the CDR3 DNA reads TGTGCCAGCAGTGGGAGGCCGGGAGAGACCCAGTACTTC. Translated, it gives CASSGRPGETQYF.

This chain connects TRBV9 to TRBJ1-1, with no clear D. V lost 7 bases to trimming and J lost 1 base, with 8 bases between them. The CDR3 is 12 amino acids. Germline V lookup: CDR1 SGDLS, CDR2 YYNGEE. Here the CDR3 DNA reads TGTGCCAGCGGGCCCTCGAACACTGAAGCTTTCTTT. Its protein is CASGPSNTEAFF.

The V call is TRBV28, the J call TRBJ1-1; TRBD1 aligns across 8 bases. Germline V gene lookup returns CDR1 MDHEN and CDR2 SYDVKM. The length of the CDR3 is 14 residues. After removal of 6 bases from V and 10 bases from J, the junction contained 13 bases not matched to a gene. CDR3 residues: CASRLDRVFRVAFF. The DNA of the CDR3 is TGTGCCAGCAGGCTGGACAGGGTTTTTAGGGTAGCTTTCTTT.

The rearrangement joins TRBV6-2 or TRBV6-3 to TRBJ2-3, with 9 bases matching TRBD2. Germline V gene sequence: CDR1 MNHEY, CDR2 SVGEGT. The CDR3 runs 16 residues. Trimming removed 5 bases from V and 2 bases from J; junction bases left unmatched: 8. CDR3 coding DNA: TGTGCCAGCAGTACCCGTAGCGGGAGAGTCACAGATACGCAGTATTTT. Its protein is CASSTRSGRVTDTQYF.

The chain has TRBV24-1 and TRBJ2-5; 11 bases fit TRBD1. Trimming at V came to 1 base and at J to 2 bases, leaving 5 bases not matched to a gene. The CDR3 runs to 17 residues. Per germline, CDR1 KGHDR and CDR2 SFDVKD. The CDR3 coding sequence is TGTGCCACCAGTGATTTAGCAGGACAGGGGGCTCAAGAGACCCAGTACTTC. It specifies CATSDLAGQGAQETQYF.

J is TRBJ2-7 and V is TRBV6-2 or TRBV6-3, with 8 bases that match TRBD2. The CDR3 totals 15 residues. Germline values: CDR1 MNHEY, CDR2 SVGEGT. Trimming removed 4 bases from V and 0 bases from J; junction bases left unmatched: 5. The CDR3 DNA reads TGTGCCAGCAGTTCCTGGACTAGCCTCTCCTACGAGCAGTACTTC. It encodes CASSSWTSLSYEQYF.

V is TRBV28 and J is TRBJ1-3; D uncertain. Trimming stripped 3 bases from V and 7 bases from J, with 13 bases between. CDR1 MDHEN and CDR2 SYDVKM come from the germline V gene. There are 14 residues in the CDR3. CDR3 in amino acids: CASSFDPGQNTIYF. The CDR3 nucleotides read TGTGCCAGCAGTTTTGATCCCGGCCAGAACACCATATATTTT. Full variable domain (outside the CDR3, taken from reference TRBV28 and TRBJ1-3): DVKVTQSSRYLVKRTGEKVFLECVQDMDHENMFWYRQDPGLGLRLIYFSYDVKMKEKGDIPEGYSVSREKKERFSLILESASTNQTSMYLCASSFDPGQNTIYFGEGSWLTVV.

This chain links TRBV19 with TRBJ1-5; no clear D gene. Trimming cost V 5 bases and J 3 bases, with 17 bases left between them. CDR1 and CDR2 (germline): LNHDA, SQIVND (reference sequence). The CDR3 is 16 residues long. The CDR3 is CASSPLGRQYNQPQHF. As DNA, the CDR3 is TGTGCCAGTAGTCCGTTGGGAAGGCAGTACAATCAGCCCCAGCATTTT. Full variable domain (outside the CDR3, taken from reference TRBV19 and TRBJ1-5): DGGITQSPKYLFRKEGQNVTLSCEQNLNHDAMYWYRQDPGQGLRLIYYSQIVNDFQKGDIAEGYSVSREKKESFPLTVTSAQKNPTAFYLCASSPLGRQYNQPQHFGDGTRLSIL.